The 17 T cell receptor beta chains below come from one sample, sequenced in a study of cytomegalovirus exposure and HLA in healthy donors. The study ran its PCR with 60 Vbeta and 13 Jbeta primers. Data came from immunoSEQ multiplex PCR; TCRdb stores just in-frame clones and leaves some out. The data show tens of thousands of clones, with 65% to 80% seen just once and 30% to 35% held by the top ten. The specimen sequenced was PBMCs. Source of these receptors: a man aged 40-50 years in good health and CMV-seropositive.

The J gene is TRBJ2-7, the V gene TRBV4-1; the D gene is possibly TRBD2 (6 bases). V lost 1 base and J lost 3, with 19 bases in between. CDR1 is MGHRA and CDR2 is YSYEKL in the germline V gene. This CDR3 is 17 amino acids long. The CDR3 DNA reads TGCGCCAGCAGCCAAGGTAGCGGCGGGCCTTCCAACTACGAGCAGTACTTC. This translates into CASSQGSGGPSNYEQYF.

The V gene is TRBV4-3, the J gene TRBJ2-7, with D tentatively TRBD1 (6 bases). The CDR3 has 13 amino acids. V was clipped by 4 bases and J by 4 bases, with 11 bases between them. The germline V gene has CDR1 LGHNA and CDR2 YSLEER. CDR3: CASSPSRGYEQYF. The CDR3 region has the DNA TGCGCCAGCAGCCCCTCCAGGGGTTACGAGCAGTACTTC.

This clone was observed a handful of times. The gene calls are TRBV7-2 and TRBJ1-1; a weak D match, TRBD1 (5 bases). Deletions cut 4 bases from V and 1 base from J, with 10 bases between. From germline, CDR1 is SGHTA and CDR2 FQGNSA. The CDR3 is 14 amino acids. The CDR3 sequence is CASSSGSWNTEAFF. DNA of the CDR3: TGTGCCAGCAGCTCAGGGTCATGGAACACTGAAGCTTTCTTT.

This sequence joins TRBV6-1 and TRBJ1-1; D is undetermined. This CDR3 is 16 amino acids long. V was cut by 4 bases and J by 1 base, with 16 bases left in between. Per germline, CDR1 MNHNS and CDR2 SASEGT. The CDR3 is CASSGLNRPRNTEAFF. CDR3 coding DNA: TGTGCCAGCAGTGGGTTAAACAGACCGCGGAACACTGAAGCTTTCTTT.

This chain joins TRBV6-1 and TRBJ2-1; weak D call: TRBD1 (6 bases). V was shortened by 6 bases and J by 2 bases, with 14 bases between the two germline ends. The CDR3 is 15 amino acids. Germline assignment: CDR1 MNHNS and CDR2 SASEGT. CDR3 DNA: TGTGCCAGCAGGCTCCGGGACACCCCCTACAATGAGCAGTTCTTC. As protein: CASRLRDTPYNEQFF.

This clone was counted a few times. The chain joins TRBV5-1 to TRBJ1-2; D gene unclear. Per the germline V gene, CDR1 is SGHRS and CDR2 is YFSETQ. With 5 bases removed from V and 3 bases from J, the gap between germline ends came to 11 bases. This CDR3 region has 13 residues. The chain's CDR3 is CASSDAGYYGYTF. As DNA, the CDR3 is TGCGCCAGCAGTGACGCAGGTTACTATGGCTACACCTTC. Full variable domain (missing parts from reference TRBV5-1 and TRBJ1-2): KAGVTQTPRYLIKTRGQQVTLSCSPISGHRSVSWYQQTPGQGLQFLFEYFSETQRNKGNFPGRFSGRQFSNSRSEMNVSTLELGDSALYLCASSDAGYYGYTFGSGTRLTVV.

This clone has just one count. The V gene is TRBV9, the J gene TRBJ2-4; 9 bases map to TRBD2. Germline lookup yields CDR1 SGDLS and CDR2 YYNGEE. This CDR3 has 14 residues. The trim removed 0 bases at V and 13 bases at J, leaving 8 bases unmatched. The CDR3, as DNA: TGTGCCAGCAGCGTAGGAGGGGCGGGGGGGTGGCAGTACTTC. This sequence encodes CASSVGGAGGWQYF.

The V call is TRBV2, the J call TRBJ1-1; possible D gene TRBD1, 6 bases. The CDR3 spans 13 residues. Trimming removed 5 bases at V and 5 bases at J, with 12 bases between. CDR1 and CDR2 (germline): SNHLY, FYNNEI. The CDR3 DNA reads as TGTGCCAGCAGTAAGCGGACAGAGACTGAAGCTTTCTTT. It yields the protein CASSKRTETEAFF.

CDR3 DNA sequence: TGTGCCAGCAGCTTAGATCAGGGTAACAATGAGCAGTTCTTC. The encoded protein is CASSLDQGNNEQFF. J is TRBJ2-1 and V is TRBV7-2; perhaps TRBD1 as D (5 bases). Trimming stripped 1 base from V and 5 bases from J, with 9 bases between. Germline values: CDR1 SGHTA, CDR2 FQGNSA. CDR3 length: 14 residues.

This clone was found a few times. The CDR3 here is CASSLQGEGNEQYF. The CDR3 nucleotides are TGTGCCAGCAGTTTACAGGGCGAAGGGAACGAGCAGTACTTC. This sequence joins TRBV27 and TRBJ2-5; TRBD1 might be the D (5 bases). The end of the DNA is better explained by TRBJ2-7, so the J call may be wrong. Germline V CDR1 and CDR2: MNHEY, SMNVEV (reference sequence). The CDR3 loop spans 14 amino acids.

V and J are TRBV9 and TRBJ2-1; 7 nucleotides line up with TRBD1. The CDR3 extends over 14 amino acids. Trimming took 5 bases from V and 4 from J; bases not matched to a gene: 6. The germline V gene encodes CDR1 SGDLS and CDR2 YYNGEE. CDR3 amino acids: CASRSGGPYNEQFF. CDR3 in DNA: TGTGCCAGCAGGTCAGGGGGTCCATACAATGAGCAGTTCTTC.

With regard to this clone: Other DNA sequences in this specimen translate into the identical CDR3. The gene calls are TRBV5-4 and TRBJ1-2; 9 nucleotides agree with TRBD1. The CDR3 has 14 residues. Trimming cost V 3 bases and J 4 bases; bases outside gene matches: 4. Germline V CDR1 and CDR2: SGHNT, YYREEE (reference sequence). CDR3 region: CASSSGQGIYGYTF. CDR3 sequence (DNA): TGTGCCAGCAGCTCGGGACAGGGAATCTATGGCTACACCTTC.

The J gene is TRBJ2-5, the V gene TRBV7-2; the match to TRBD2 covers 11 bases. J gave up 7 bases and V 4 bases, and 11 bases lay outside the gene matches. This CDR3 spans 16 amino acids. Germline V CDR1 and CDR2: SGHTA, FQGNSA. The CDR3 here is CASSSPNSGGDGTQYF. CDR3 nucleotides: TGTGCCAGCAGCTCCCCTAATAGCGGGGGGGACGGGACCCAGTACTTC.

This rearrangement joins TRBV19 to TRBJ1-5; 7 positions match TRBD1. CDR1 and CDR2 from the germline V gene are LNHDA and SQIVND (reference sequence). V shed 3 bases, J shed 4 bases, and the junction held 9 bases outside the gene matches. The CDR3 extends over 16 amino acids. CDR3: CASSMNRGGPNQPQHF. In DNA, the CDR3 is TGTGCCAGTAGTATGAACAGGGGCGGACCAAATCAGCCCCAGCATTTT.

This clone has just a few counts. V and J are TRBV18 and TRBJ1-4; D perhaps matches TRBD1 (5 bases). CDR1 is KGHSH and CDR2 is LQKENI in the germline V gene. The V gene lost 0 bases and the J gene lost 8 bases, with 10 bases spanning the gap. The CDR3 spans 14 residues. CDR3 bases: TGTGCCAGCTCACCACCATCAGGGTTGGAAAAACTGTTTTTT. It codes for CASSPPSGLEKLFF.

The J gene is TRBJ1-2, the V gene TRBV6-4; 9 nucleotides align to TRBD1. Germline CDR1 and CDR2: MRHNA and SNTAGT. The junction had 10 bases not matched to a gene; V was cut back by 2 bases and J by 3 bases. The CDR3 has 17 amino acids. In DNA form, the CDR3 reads TGTGCCAGCAGTGACCGATACAACAGGGGGCGCGACTATGGCTACACCTTC. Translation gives CASSDRYNRGRDYGYTF.

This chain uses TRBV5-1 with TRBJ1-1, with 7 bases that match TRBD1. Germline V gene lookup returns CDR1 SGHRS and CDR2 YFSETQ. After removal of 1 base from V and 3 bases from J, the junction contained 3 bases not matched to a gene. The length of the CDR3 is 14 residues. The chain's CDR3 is CASSLRGRDTEAFF. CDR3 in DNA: TGCGCCAGCAGCTTGAGGGGGCGGGACACTGAAGCTTTCTTT.